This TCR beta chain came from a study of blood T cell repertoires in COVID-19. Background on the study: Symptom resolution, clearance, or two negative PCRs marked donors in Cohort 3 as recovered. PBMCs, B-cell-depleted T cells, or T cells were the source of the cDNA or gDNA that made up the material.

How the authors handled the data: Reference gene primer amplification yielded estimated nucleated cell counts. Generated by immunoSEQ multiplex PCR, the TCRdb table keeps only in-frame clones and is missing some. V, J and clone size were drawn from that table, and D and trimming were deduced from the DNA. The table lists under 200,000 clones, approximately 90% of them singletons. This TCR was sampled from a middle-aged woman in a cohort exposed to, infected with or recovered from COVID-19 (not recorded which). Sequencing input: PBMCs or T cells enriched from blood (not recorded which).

For the CDR3, the DNA is TGTGCCAGCAGTTTAGGGGTAGCGGGAAATATAGAGACCCAGTACTTC. Protein sequence: CASSLGVAGNIETQYF. The chain recombines TRBV27 with TRBJ2-5; 8 nucleotides line up with TRBD2. Trimming at V came to 2 bases and at J to 4 bases, leaving 9 bases not matched to a gene. The CDR3 has 16 amino acids. Germline lookup yields CDR1 MNHEY and CDR2 SMNVEV (reference sequence).